This TCR beta chain originates from a study of OX40 agonist ivuxolimab in advanced cancers. This clone has only one observation. The table came from immunoSEQ multiplex PCR; TCRdb's copy has only in-frame clones and leaves some out. The sample yields more than 45,000 clones, 80% to 85% seen once. CDR1 is LGHNA, CDR2 YNFKEQ, per germline. V was clipped by 4 bases and J by 3 bases; unmatched bases: 5. This CDR3 is built from 14 residues. The origin of this receptor is an adult with an advanced solid tumor such as melanoma, head and neck, liver or kidney cancer. The chain recombines TRBV4-2 with TRBJ2-5; 7 bases are a match to TRBD1. The sequenced sample was CD4+ or CD8+ T cells sorted from blood, obtained in a trial of the OX40 agonist ivuxolimab. CDR3 nucleotides: TGTGCCAGCAGCCTCCCGGGACAGAAAGAGACCCAGTACTTC. This gives the protein CASSLPGQKETQYF.